This entry lists 28 T cell receptor beta chains sequenced from one sample in a study of cytomegalovirus exposure and HLA in healthy donors. The method was immunoSEQ multiplex PCR; TCRdb's version includes in-frame clones alone and lacks a portion of them. The sample contains 110,000 to 150,000 clones, approximately 94% of which appear only once. The specimen sequenced was PBMCs. The receptors were sampled from a man aged 18 to 30 in good health and CMV-seropositive.

The chain carries TRBV19 and TRBJ2-7; D gene uncertain. The CDR3 is 17 amino acids. The ends were cut back, 5 bases at V and 2 bases at J, with 22 bases in the middle. Germline V CDR1 and CDR2: LNHDA, SQIVND (reference sequence). CDR3 DNA sequence: TGTGCCAGTAGTCTTTCATTCCGCGGATCCTATACCTACGAGCAGTACTTC. Translating it yields CASSLSFRGSYTYEQYF. The full variable domain, in which reference TRBV19 and TRBJ2-7 provide the parts outside the CDR3, is DGGITQSPKYLFRKEGQNVTLSCEQNLNHDAMYWYRQDPGQGLRLIYYSQIVNDFQKGDIAEGYSVSREKKESFPLTVTSAQKNPTAFYLCASSLSFRGSYTYEQYFGPGTRLTVT.

This rearrangement joins TRBV10-3 to TRBJ2-4; D ambiguous. The germline gives CDR1 ENHRY, CDR2 SYGVKD. Deletions cut 10 bases from V and 2 bases from J, with 15 bases between. The CDR3 is 14 amino acids. The CDR3 reads CATSQEEPKNIQYF. CDR3 in DNA: TGTGCCACAAGCCAAGAGGAGCCCAAAAACATTCAGTACTTC.

The gene calls are TRBV18 and TRBJ1-2; TRBD1 matches 8 bases. This CDR3 has 16 residues. Trimming cost V 4 bases and J 4 bases; bases outside gene matches: 11. CDR1 is KGHSH, CDR2 LQKENI, per germline. CDR3 region: CASSHTDRGLPYGYTF. In nucleotides, the CDR3 is TGTGCCAGCTCACACACAGACAGGGGCCTCCCCTATGGCTACACCTTC.

The chain has TRBV2 and TRBJ2-7; 9 bases are a match to TRBD1. Germline values: CDR1 SNHLY, CDR2 FYNNEI. CDR3 length: 13 residues. Trimming took 6 bases from V and 12 from J; bases not matched to a gene: 12. The CDR3 loop reads CASRPGQGFLLYF. The CDR3 nucleotides read TGTGCCAGCAGACCGGGACAGGGTTTTCTTCTGTACTTC.

This clone was seen only a few times. In the same sample, other DNA sequences code for this CDR3. The chain links TRBV2 to TRBJ1-5, with TRBD1 identical over 9 bases. Trimming removed 6 bases from V and 4 bases from J; junction bases left unmatched: 1. The length of the CDR3 is 13 residues. CDR1 and CDR2 (germline): SNHLY, FYNNEI. The CDR3 spells CASRGQGNQPQHF. DNA for the CDR3: TGTGCCAGCAGGGGACAGGGAAATCAGCCCCAGCATTTT.

V and J are TRBV28 and TRBJ1-2, with 11 bases identical to TRBD1. The CDR3 runs to 15 residues. With V trimmed by 4 bases and J by 4 bases, 5 bases remained unmatched. Per germline, CDR1 MDHEN and CDR2 SYDVKM. The CDR3, as DNA: TGTGCCAGCAGTTCAGGGGGGACAGGGGGCTATGGCTACACCTTC. Protein product: CASSSGGTGGYGYTF.

The chain combines TRBV19 with TRBJ1-1; 7 bases agree with TRBD1. Germline assignment: CDR1 LNHDA and CDR2 SQIVND (reference sequence). The ends lost 5 bases at V and 4 bases at J; junction bases unmatched: 13. This CDR3 has 16 residues. In DNA, the CDR3 is TGTGCCAGTAGTGGGGGGACAGCCGGATGGGGCACTGAAGCTTTCTTT. It translates to CASSGGTAGWGTEAFF.

Here the CDR3 DNA reads TGTGCCAGCAGTCCGTTGGGACAGGGGACAGATACGCAGTATTTT. Translating gives CASSPLGQGTDTQYF. The chain combines TRBV28 with TRBJ2-3; 10 positions match TRBD1. Trimming cost V 5 bases and J 3 bases; bases outside gene matches: 5. CDR1 is MDHEN, CDR2 SYDVKM, per germline. The CDR3 runs 15 residues.

This clone appeared once. This chain uses TRBV7-9 with TRBJ2-2; TRBD2 is a possible D gene (5 bases). Germline CDR1 and CDR2: SEHNR and FQNEAQ (reference sequence). The CDR3 loop spans 14 amino acids. The V end lost 11 bases, the J end lost 1 base, and 14 bases lay between the germline ends. CDR3 DNA sequence: TGTGCCTCAGAGGTACTAGAGAACACCGGGGAGCTGTTTTTT. Its translation: CASEVLENTGELFF.

V and J are TRBV7-3 and TRBJ2-1; D unclear. V shed 5 bases and J shed 1 base, with 15 bases lying between them. The CDR3 spans 16 residues. Germline CDR1 and CDR2: SGHTA and FQGTGA. CDR3 nucleotide sequence: TGTGCCAGCAGCCCTCAGGCTTCTGGATCCTACAATGAGCAGTTCTTC. The encoded protein is CASSPQASGSYNEQFF.

This sequence joins TRBV5-1 and TRBJ1-2, with TRBD1 matching over 9 bases. The germline CDR1 and CDR2 sequences are SGHRS and YFSETQ. The CDR3 spans 17 residues. Trimming took 3 bases from V and 7 from J; bases not matched to a gene: 16. The DNA of the CDR3 is TGCGCCAGCAGCTCGGGAGGGGCCGGGACAGGGTCTAGTGGCTACACCTTC. As protein: CASSSGGAGTGSSGYTF.

This clone occurred once. This chain uses TRBV30 with TRBJ2-2; D unresolved. This CDR3 contains 15 residues. Trimming removed 2 bases at V and 5 bases at J, with 15 bases between. The V gene's germline CDR1 is GTSNPN and CDR2 SVGIG (reference sequence). The CDR3, as DNA: TGTGCCTGGAGTTTCAGGTCGCTCCGTACCGGGGAGCTGTTTTTT. Protein product: CAWSFRSLRTGELFF.

This rearrangement joins TRBV28 to TRBJ1-6, with D perhaps matching TRBD1 (5 bases). Germline V gene sequence: CDR1 MDHEN, CDR2 SYDVKM. V gave up 6 bases and J gave up 7 bases, with 22 bases separating them. This CDR3 region has 17 residues. DNA for the CDR3: TGTGCCAGCAGCATGGCCGATGGAACAGGTTCGAATTCACCCCTCCACTTT. Encoded protein: CASSMADGTGSNSPLHF.

The J gene is TRBJ2-2, the V gene TRBV5-8, with TRBD2 identical over 15 bases. This CDR3 region has 18 residues. Germline CDR1 and CDR2: SGHTS and YDEGEE. V was clipped by 3 bases and J by 5 bases; unmatched bases: 8. The CDR3 here is CASSSGLAGGSGTGELFF. Written as DNA, the CDR3 is TGTGCCAGCAGCTCGGGACTAGCGGGAGGCTCGGGAACCGGGGAGCTGTTTTTT.

This chain uses TRBV9 with TRBJ2-2; the match to TRBD1 covers 7 bases. Germline CDR1 is SGDLS and CDR2 is YYNGEE. The junction had 3 bases not matched to a gene; V was cut back by 0 bases and J by 4 bases. This CDR3 is built from 15 residues. CDR3 bases: TGTGCCAGCAGCGTAGGGACAGGAGCCACCGGGGAGCTGTTTTTT. Its protein is CASSVGTGATGELFF.

This clone was recorded only once. V gene TRBV28 combines with J gene TRBJ2-2, with TRBD2 matching over 8 bases. The CDR3 loop spans 15 amino acids. Per the germline V gene, CDR1 is MDHEN and CDR2 is SYDVKM. The V segment lost 3 bases and the J segment 6 bases; nucleotides outside the gene matches: 6. CDR3 nucleotide sequence: TGTGCCAGCAGTTTTAACCTCGGGAGGGCCGGGGAGCTGTTTTTT. Translating gives CASSFNLGRAGELFF.

This chain links TRBV19 with TRBJ2-3, with D possibly matching TRBD2 (6 bases). The V and J ends lost 5 bases and 8 bases respectively, with 23 bases between them. Germline V gene lookup returns CDR1 LNHDA and CDR2 SQIVND (reference sequence). The CDR3 consists of 16 residues. The CDR3 loop reads CASSADRGQGLGTQYF. CDR3 sequence (DNA): TGTGCCAGTAGTGCAGATCGAGGTCAGGGACTCGGTACGCAGTATTTT.

The genes are TRBV7-9 and TRBJ2-7; 12 bases fit TRBD2. This CDR3 is built from 15 residues. Losses at the gene ends were 5 bases for V and 1 base for J; bases not matched to a gene: 3. Germline V gene lookup returns CDR1 SEHNR and CDR2 FQNEAQ (reference sequence). This chain's CDR3 is CASSKLAGGSYEQYF. CDR3 bases: TGTGCCAGCAGCAAACTAGCGGGAGGTTCCTACGAGCAGTACTTC.

V and J are TRBV27 and TRBJ2-1; 13 bases match TRBD2. Trimming removed 5 bases from V and 13 bases from J; junction bases left unmatched: 14. Germline V gene data show CDR1 as MNHEY and CDR2 as SMNVEV (reference sequence). The CDR3 is 16 residues long. CDR3: CASSPTGLAGVHSQFF. CDR3 DNA: TGTGCCAGCAGTCCAACAGGACTAGCGGGAGTCCACTCCCAGTTCTTC.

The rearrangement uses TRBV9 and TRBJ1-5; 9 bases align to TRBD1. The ends lost 3 bases at V and 7 bases at J; junction bases unmatched: 5. The CDR3 has 14 residues. In germline, CDR1 is SGDLS, CDR2 YYNGEE. CDR3 residues: CASSAGTGTQPQHF. In DNA, the CDR3 is TGTGCCAGCAGCGCTGGGACAGGGACCCAGCCCCAGCATTTT.

This chain links TRBV19 with TRBJ2-1; D is ambiguous. The length of the CDR3 is 12 residues. The V end lost 5 bases, the J end lost 9 bases, and 11 bases lay between the germline ends. Germline V gene lookup returns CDR1 LNHDA and CDR2 SQIVND (reference sequence). The CDR3 sequence: CASSDRASEQFF. CDR3 nucleotides: TGTGCCAGTAGTGATCGTGCCAGTGAGCAGTTCTTC.

V is TRBV30 and J is TRBJ2-2; 11 nucleotides line up with TRBD2. Germline CDR1 and CDR2: GTSNPN and SVGIG (reference sequence). Trimming cost V 2 bases and J 6 bases; bases outside gene matches: 8. This CDR3 has 16 amino acids. The CDR3 spells CAWSIRLAGRAGELFF. CDR3 nucleotide sequence: TGTGCCTGGAGTATAAGACTAGCGGGGAGGGCCGGGGAGCTGTTTTTT.

The chain joins TRBV10-1 to TRBJ2-3, with 10 nucleotides matching TRBD2. The CDR3 runs 15 residues. In germline, CDR1 is WNHNN, CDR2 SYGVQD (reference sequence). The ends lost 2 bases at V and 6 bases at J; junction bases unmatched: 5. The CDR3 sequence is CASSEGLAGADTQYF. In DNA form, the CDR3 reads TGCGCCAGCAGTGAGGGTCTAGCGGGAGCTGATACGCAGTATTTT.

V is TRBV5-5 and J is TRBJ2-7; weak D call: TRBD1 (6 bases). The germline V gene has CDR1 SGHKS and CDR2 YYEKEE (reference sequence). V lost 0 bases and J 2 bases, leaving 12 bases between the germline ends. The CDR3 is made up of 15 amino acids. DNA of the CDR3: TGTGCCAGCAGCTTGGGAAAGGACAGAACCTACGAGCAGTACTTC. This encodes CASSLGKDRTYEQYF.

The rearrangement joins TRBV27 to TRBJ2-3; D is ambiguous. The CDR3 consists of 13 residues. Germline V gene sequence: CDR1 MNHEY, CDR2 SMNVEV (reference sequence). Trimming removed 8 bases from V and 2 bases from J, with 11 bases in between. The CDR3, as DNA: TGTGCCAGCGCGAGCGTTACCACAGATACGCAGTATTTT. This codes for CASASVTTDTQYF.

V is TRBV28 and J is TRBJ2-2; TRBD1 matches 7 bases. Per germline, CDR1 MDHEN and CDR2 SYDVKM. V lost 8 bases, J lost 5 bases, and 14 bases stayed unmatched. The CDR3 extends over 16 amino acids. The CDR3 loop reads CASREDGDRGTGELFF. DNA of the CDR3: TGTGCCAGCCGCGAAGACGGGGACAGAGGGACCGGGGAGCTGTTTTTT.

CDR3 DNA sequence: TGCAGCGTTGGAGTGGGTTCGGGGGAAGCTTTCTTT. Protein: CSVGVGSGEAFF. This sequence joins TRBV29-1 and TRBJ1-1; D is uncertain. Trimming left V 4 bases short and J 8 bases short, with 14 bases between. The CDR3 is made up of 12 amino acids. Looked up from germline, CDR1 is SQVTM and CDR2 is ANQGSEA.

The gene calls are TRBV13 and TRBJ1-2; 8 positions match TRBD1. The junction had 7 bases not matched to a gene; V was cut back by 3 bases and J by 4 bases. The CDR3 covers 15 residues. The germline gives CDR1 PRHDT, CDR2 FYEKMQ (reference sequence). CDR3 sequence reads: CASSFGQGRIYGYTF. In DNA form, the CDR3 reads TGTGCCAGCAGCTTTGGACAGGGAAGAATCTATGGCTACACCTTC.